Each of the 23 T cell receptor beta chains below was sequenced from the same sample in a study of glioma-infiltrating T cells after dendritic cell vaccination. Documented time point: after dendritic cell vaccination, including at tumor progression/relapse. Profiling relied on immunoSEQ multiplex PCR, and the TCRdb table lists in-frame clones only, not all of them. The repertoire holds tens of thousands of clones, with around 83% as singletons. The source material was blood, sampled after dendritic cell vaccination. These receptors were collected from a human donor with glioblastoma.

The genes are TRBV10-3 and TRBJ1-2, with D perhaps TRBD1 (5 bases). This CDR3 spans 13 amino acids. CDR1 and CDR2 (germline): ENHRY, SYGVKD. V shed 10 bases and J shed 0 bases, with 12 bases lying between them. CDR3 protein: CATTGRSNYGYTF. The CDR3 DNA follows: TGTGCCACCACAGGTCGATCTAACTATGGCTACACCTTC.

The V gene is TRBV18, the J gene TRBJ2-5; 8 nucleotides line up with TRBD1. CDR1 is KGHSH, CDR2 LQKENI, per germline. This CDR3 has 14 residues. The V gene end was trimmed by 3 bases and the J gene end by 5 bases; junction bases not matched to a gene: 5. The CDR3, as DNA: TGTGCCAGCTCACCCGGACAGGGACCCGAGACCCAGTACTTC. Translation: CASSPGQGPETQYF. Together with reference TRBV18 and TRBJ2-5, the CDR3 gives the full variable domain: NAGVMQNPRHLVRRRGQEARLRCSPMKGHSHVYWYRQLPEEGLKFMVYLQKENIIDESGMPKERFSAEFPKEGPSILRIQQVVRGDSAAYFCASSPGQGPETQYFGPGTRLLVL.

V is TRBV7-2 and J is TRBJ2-1; 8 bases align to TRBD2. Per the germline V gene, CDR1 is SGHTA and CDR2 is FQGNSA. The CDR3 runs 16 residues. V was clipped by 3 bases and J by 6 bases; unmatched bases: 10. The CDR3 DNA follows: TGTGCCAGCAGCTTTAGCGGGGACTCAGACGCCAATGAGCAGTTCTTC. The encoded protein is CASSFSGDSDANEQFF.

The chain employs TRBV25-1 and TRBJ2-5; D is possibly TRBD2 (7 bases). V lost 1 base to trimming and J lost 3 bases, with 12 bases between them. This CDR3 has 15 residues. CDR1 and CDR2 (germline): MGHDK, SYGVNS. In DNA form, the CDR3 reads TGTGCCAGCAGTGAATTCTCGGGGGGCGAAGAGACCCAGTACTTC. Amino acids: CASSEFSGGEETQYF.

The chain employs TRBV5-1 and TRBJ2-3, with D possibly being TRBD1 (6 bases). CDR1 is SGHRS, CDR2 YFSETQ, per germline. The V end was cut by 4 bases, the J end by 2 bases, with 20 bases between. The CDR3 sequence is 17 residues long. The CDR3 here is CASSPRFGGDSTDTQYF. The CDR3 DNA sequence: TGCGCCAGCAGCCCGCGTTTTGGGGGCGACTCCACAGATACGCAGTATTTT.

V is TRBV6-6 and J is TRBJ1-6; D perhaps matches TRBD1 (6 bases). This CDR3 comprises 13 residues. V was clipped by 8 bases and J by 9 bases, with 14 bases between them. CDR1 is MNHNY and CDR2 is SVGAGI in the germline V gene (reference sequence). The CDR3 region has the DNA TGTGCCAGCTTACATGAAGGGGGTTCACCCCTCCACTTT. This sequence encodes CASLHEGGSPLHF.

This chain links TRBV5-6 with TRBJ1-2; D is perhaps TRBD1 (5 bases). CDR1 and CDR2 (germline): SGHDT, YYEEEE. The CDR3 totals 12 residues. Trimming removed 7 bases from V and 3 bases from J, with 10 bases in between. The DNA of the CDR3 is TGTGCCAGCCGGGGACTTTACTATGGCTACACCTTC. Translation: CASRGLYYGYTF.

This clone appeared once. V and J are TRBV7-6 and TRBJ2-3, with D tentatively TRBD1 (6 bases). V was trimmed by 5 bases and J by 1 base, leaving 16 bases between them. Germline CDR1 SGHVS, CDR2 FNYEAQ. The CDR3 runs to 16 residues. This CDR3 is CASSPRTALGTDTQYF. In DNA form, the CDR3 reads TGTGCCAGCAGCCCAAGGACAGCCCTGGGCACAGATACGCAGTATTTT.

This clone was counted a single time. J is TRBJ1-5 and V is TRBV2; no clear D gene. V shed 4 bases and J shed 6 bases, with 13 bases lying between them. Germline lookup yields CDR1 SNHLY and CDR2 FYNNEI. This CDR3 has 14 residues. The CDR3 region is CASSVRGGGQPQHF. The CDR3 DNA reads TGTGCCAGCAGTGTTCGCGGCGGCGGTCAGCCCCAGCATTTT. The full variable domain, rest sourced from reference TRBV2 and TRBJ1-5, is EPEVTQTPSHQVTQMGQEVILRCVPISNHLYFYWYRQILGQKVEFLVSFYNNEISEKSEIFDDQFSVERPDGSNFTLKIRSTKLEDSAMYFCASSVRGGGQPQHFGDGTRLSIL.

This clone was seen a single time. V gene TRBV5-4 combines with J gene TRBJ2-7; D gene unclear. This CDR3 region has 13 residues. Per the germline V gene, CDR1 is SGHNT and CDR2 is YYREEE (reference sequence). The V gene lost 2 bases and the J gene lost 3 bases, with 9 bases spanning the gap. CDR3 residues: CASSLNRDYEQYF. CDR3 bases: TGTGCCAGCAGCTTAAACAGAGACTACGAGCAGTACTTC.

The J gene is TRBJ2-1, the V gene TRBV21-1; TRBD2 was called by the table and not checked on the DNA. TRBV21-1 is classified as a pseudogene. The length of the CDR3 is 19 residues. CDR3 nucleotides: TGTGCCAGCAGCAAAAAAAAAGACGGCGGGGGGGGTCTCTACAATGAGCAGTTCTTC. Translation gives CASSKKKDGGGGLYNEQFF.

This clone was seen a single time. The same CDR3 can be traced to other DNA sequences in this sample. The gene calls are TRBV5-1 and TRBJ1-2; unclear D gene. The CDR3 is made up of 14 amino acids. V dropped 0 bases and J dropped 3 bases, with 9 bases sitting between them. Germline CDR1 is SGHRS and CDR2 is YFSETQ. CDR3 nucleotides: TGCGCCAGCAGCTTGGGATCGCAGGACTATGGCTACACCTTC. Its translation is CASSLGSQDYGYTF.

The CDR3 sequence: CAWGSGTTFRGYTF. The CDR3, as DNA: TGTGCCTGGGGGAGCGGGACTACCTTTAGGGGCTACACCTTC. The chain uses TRBV30 and TRBJ1-2, with D maybe TRBD1 (5 bases). The germline V and J ends were trimmed by 5 bases and 8 bases, with 21 bases remaining between them. CDR3 length equals 14 residues. Per the germline V gene, CDR1 is GTSNPN and CDR2 is SVGIG (reference sequence).

V is TRBV7-2 and J is TRBJ1-1; a weak D match, TRBD1 (6 bases). Per germline, CDR1 SGHTA and CDR2 FQGNSA. The CDR3 spans 15 residues. V was clipped by 9 bases and J by 0 bases, with 17 bases between them. CDR3 sequence (DNA): TGTGCCAGTAGGGTTATACAGGGTGTGAACACTGAAGCTTTCTTT. Amino acid sequence: CASRVIQGVNTEAFF.

In this sample, this clone turned up a few times. The chain has TRBV4-3 and TRBJ2-2; 8 bases fit TRBD2. The CDR3 is 17 amino acids. Germline V gives CDR1 LGHNA, CDR2 YSLEER. V was pared by 1 base and J by 4 bases, with 8 bases of the junction left unmatched. The CDR3 loop reads CASSQVEVAGTTGELFF. The CDR3 DNA reads as TGCGCCAGCAGCCAAGTGGAGGTAGCGGGGACCACCGGGGAGCTGTTTTTT.

The chain is built from TRBV5-4 and TRBJ1-4; possibly TRBD1 for D (5 bases). Germline V lookup: CDR1 SGHNT, CDR2 YYREEE (reference sequence). CDR3 length equals 15 residues. Trimming removed 1 base at V and 8 bases at J, with 15 bases between. The CDR3 bases are TGTGCCAGCAGCTTGAGATCGCAGGGTGACGAAAAACTGTTTTTT. Protein product: CASSLRSQGDEKLFF. The full variable domain, its missing parts supplied by reference TRBV5-4 and TRBJ1-4, is ETGVTQSPTHLIKTRGQQVTLRCSSQSGHNTVSWYQQALGQGPQFIFQYYREEENGRGNFPPRFSGLQFPNYSSELNVNALELDDSALYLCASSLRSQGDEKLFFGSGTQLSVL.

This clone was detected only once. The gene calls are TRBV9 and TRBJ2-1; 9 bases agree with TRBD2. J was trimmed by 2 bases and V by 2 bases; bases with no gene match: 5. Germline V gives CDR1 SGDLS, CDR2 YYNGEE. The CDR3 covers 16 residues. CDR3 region: CASSVQRGATYNEQFF. CDR3 in DNA: TGTGCCAGCAGCGTTCAGCGGGGGGCTACCTACAATGAGCAGTTCTTC.

The chain carries TRBV4-2 and TRBJ1-3, with D possibly being TRBD1 (6 bases). In germline, CDR1 is LGHNA, CDR2 YNFKEQ. Trimming cost V 2 bases and J 5 bases, with 10 bases left between them. The CDR3 runs to 14 residues. The CDR3 region has the DNA TGTGCCAGCAGCCAACAAGGGGGAAGAAACACCATATATTTT. The encoded protein is CASSQQGGRNTIYF.

This clone was detected a few times. This sequence joins TRBV6-5 and TRBJ2-5, with unresolved D. The germline V gene has CDR1 MNHEY and CDR2 SVGAGI. Trimming removed 0 bases at V and 5 bases at J, with 13 bases between. The CDR3 extends over 15 amino acids. This chain's CDR3 is CASSYSGGTEETQYF. The CDR3 DNA follows: TGTGCCAGCAGTTACTCAGGTGGAACGGAGGAGACCCAGTACTTC.

The chain carries TRBV7-2 and TRBJ2-1; D is perhaps TRBD1 (5 bases). Germline V gives CDR1 SGHTA, CDR2 FQGNSA. Trimming removed 0 bases from V and 9 bases from J, with 12 bases in between. The CDR3 spans 14 residues. The CDR3 sequence: CASSLARTRGEQFF. The CDR3 nucleotides are TGTGCCAGCAGCTTAGCGCGGACAAGAGGTGAGCAGTTCTTC.

CDR3 loop: CASSSDFRSAGPTYEQYF. The CDR3, as DNA: TGTGCCAGCAGCTCCGACTTTCGATCTGCAGGGCCTACCTACGAGCAGTACTTC. The chain is built from TRBV5-6 and TRBJ2-7, with a tentative D call TRBD1 (5 bases). CDR1 SGHDT and CDR2 YYEEEE come from the germline V gene. CDR3 length: 18 amino acids. V was clipped by 3 bases and J by 2 bases, with 24 bases between them. The entire variable domain, with the rest obtained from reference TRBV5-6 and TRBJ2-7, is as follows: DAGVTQSPTHLIKTRGQQVTLRCSPKSGHDTVSWYQQALGQGPQFIFQYYEEEERQRGNFPDRFSGHQFPNYSSELNVNALLLGDSALYLCASSSDFRSAGPTYEQYFGPGTRLTVT.

V and J are TRBV4-2 and TRBJ1-4; D ambiguous. The CDR3 loop spans 16 amino acids. CDR1 LGHNA and CDR2 YNFKEQ come from the germline V gene. Trimming cost V 1 base and J 0 bases, with 9 bases left between them. The CDR3 loop reads CASSQGRGTTNEKLFF. CDR3 DNA: TGTGCCAGCAGCCAAGGTCGCGGAACAACTAATGAAAAACTGTTTTTT.

A note on this clone: Other DNA sequences from this sample encode an identical CDR3 as well. This chain uses TRBV7-9 with TRBJ1-2; 8 bases match TRBD1. Per the germline V gene, CDR1 is SEHNR and CDR2 is FQNEAQ (reference sequence). The CDR3 spans 14 residues. V dropped 1 base and J dropped 14; count of bases not matched to a gene: 12. CDR3 DNA sequence: TGTGCCAGCAGCTTAGTAGGACAGGGCCGTCAGGTGACCTTC. It encodes CASSLVGQGRQVTF.